What follows are 30 T cell receptor beta chains derived from one specimen sequenced in a study of post-analysis software for immune sequencing data. Study findings and constraints: Controls had lower frequencies than patients of 4 or 5 TRBV segments, which included TRBV5-6, TRBV5-1 and TRBV20-1.

Each TCR beta cDNA library carried unique molecular identifiers. Via MiXCR, TCRdb re-called the PCR reads, giving one row per CDR3 protein. The sample holds around 500,000 distinct CDR3 sequences, roughly 34% seen once. For these TCRs, the target antigens are not known. The sequencing input was blood. The origin of the receptors is a girl aged 2-17 years with multiple sclerosis.

In its sample, this clonotype was seen a few times. The chain links TRBV24-1 to TRBJ2-5, with a tentative D call TRBD1 (6 bases). CDR3 length: 16 residues. The germline V and J ends were trimmed by 3 bases and 4 bases, with 17 bases remaining between them. Germline V gives CDR1 KGHDR, CDR2 SFDVKD. CDR3 loop: CATSDPPGGWGETQYF. The DNA of the CDR3 is TGTGCCACCAGTGATCCCCCTGGGGGCTGGGGAGAGACCCAGTACTTC.

CDR3 sequence reads: CASSLPGKTYEQYF. CDR3 bases: TGTGCCAGCAGCTTGCCAGGGAAAACCTACGAGCAGTACTTC. The V and J genes are TRBV7-2 and TRBJ2-7, with TRBD1 as a possible D gene (5 bases). The germline V gene has CDR1 SGHTA and CDR2 FQGNSA. This CDR3 is built from 14 residues. V was pared by 3 bases and J by 2 bases, with 11 bases between.

This chain connects TRBV7-8 to TRBJ2-5, with a weak D call TRBD2 (5 bases). Trimming pared 4 bases from V and 5 bases from J, leaving 14 bases between. In germline, CDR1 is SGHVS, CDR2 FQNEAQ. The CDR3 contains 14 residues. The CDR3 coding sequence is TGTGCCAGCAGCTCGGGGAGTGGGCTGGAGACCCAGTACTTC. It yields the protein CASSSGSGLETQYF. Variable domain in full (rest from reference TRBV7-8 and TRBJ2-5): GAGVSQSPRYKVAKRGQDVALRCDPISGHVSLFWYQQALGQGPEFLTYFQNEAQLDKSGLPSDRFFAERPEGSVSTLKIQRTQQEDSAVYLCASSSGSGLETQYFGPGTRLLVL.

In its sample, this clonotype was seen a few times. This sequence joins TRBV27 and TRBJ2-1, with 9 bases that match TRBD2. J gave up 10 bases and V 7 bases, and 11 bases lay outside the gene matches. Germline V gene sequence: CDR1 MNHEY, CDR2 SMNVEV (reference sequence). This CDR3 has 14 amino acids. CDR3: CASTWVAGAPEQFF. CDR3 nucleotides: TGTGCCAGCACCTGGGTAGCGGGGGCCCCAGAGCAGTTCTTC.

The gene calls are TRBV18 and TRBJ1-5, with no clear D. This CDR3 is built from 15 residues. V was shortened by 4 bases and J by 2 bases, with 12 bases between the two germline ends. Germline V gives CDR1 KGHSH, CDR2 LQKENI. CDR3 nucleotide sequence: TGTGCCAGCTCACGGAGGGAGGGAGGCAATCAGCCCCAGCATTTT. It yields the protein CASSRREGGNQPQHF.

V usage is TRBV6-4 and J usage is TRBJ1-2, with 7 bases aligning to TRBD1. This CDR3 has 16 amino acids. V trimming: 5 bases; J trimming: 6 bases; junction bases outside the gene matches: 15. The germline V gene encodes CDR1 MRHNA and CDR2 SNTAGT. The CDR3 DNA is TGTGCCAGCAGTAACAGGGGTCCCCCCTCTGGGGATGGCTACACCTTC. Its translation is CASSNRGPPSGDGYTF.

The chain couples TRBV15 to TRBJ1-2; TRBD1 matches at 10 bases. V trimming: 3 bases; J trimming: 6 bases; junction bases outside the gene matches: 10. Germline-derived CDR1 and CDR2 are LNHNV and YYDKDF (reference sequence). The CDR3 is made up of 16 amino acids. In nucleotides, the CDR3 is TGTGCCACCAGCAGGGACCTTACCGGGACAGGGGATGGCTACACCTTC. Amino acids: CATSRDLTGTGDGYTF.

V usage is TRBV9 and J usage is TRBJ2-5; TRBD2 agrees at 8 bases. Germline CDR1 reads SGDLS; CDR2 reads YYNGEE. Losses at the gene ends were 0 bases for V and 4 bases for J; bases not matched to a gene: 5. The CDR3 spans 15 residues. The CDR3 sequence: CASSVETGGLETQYF. CDR3 bases: TGTGCCAGCAGCGTAGAGACGGGGGGGCTAGAGACCCAGTACTTC.

V is TRBV6-4 and J is TRBJ2-7, with D possibly matching TRBD2 (7 bases). CDR1 and CDR2 (germline): MRHNA, SNTAGT. The CDR3 runs 14 residues. V was clipped by 4 bases and J by 7 bases, with 17 bases between them. The CDR3 loop is CASSVIPGGNEQYF. CDR3 nucleotides: TGTGCCAGCAGTGTCATCCCGGGGGGCAATGAGCAGTACTTC.

The V call is TRBV10-3, the J call TRBJ2-1; D is uncertain. Germline CDR1 ENHRY, CDR2 SYGVKD. The CDR3 is made up of 14 amino acids. The ends were cut back, 6 bases at V and 13 bases at J, with 22 bases in the middle. The CDR3 is CAISAEAGQETQFF. In DNA, the CDR3 is TGTGCCATCAGCGCCGAGGCCGGTCAAGAGACCCAGTTCTTC.

V usage is TRBV4-2 and J usage is TRBJ2-3, with 8 bases fitting TRBD2. The CDR3 sequence is 15 residues long. Unmatched junction bases numbered 4, after V lost 3 bases and J lost 2 bases. Germline V gene data show CDR1 as LGHNA and CDR2 as YNFKEQ. Written as DNA, the CDR3 is TGTGCCAGCAGCCAGGAGGGACTAGTCACAGATACGCAGTATTTT. Protein: CASSQEGLVTDTQYF.

V is TRBV28 and J is TRBJ1-2; TRBD1 is a possible D gene (5 bases). V lost 1 base and J lost 7, with 16 bases in between. The germline gives CDR1 MDHEN, CDR2 SYDVKM. This CDR3 is 15 amino acids long. The CDR3 DNA follows: TGTGCCAGCAGTTTATCTTCAGGCAGGGCGCGTGGCTACACCTTC. Translating gives CASSLSSGRARGYTF.

The chain has TRBV14 and TRBJ2-3; D gene unclear. There are 13 residues in the CDR3. The germline V and J ends were trimmed by 2 bases and 8 bases, with 11 bases remaining between them. Germline V gene sequence: CDR1 SGHDN, CDR2 FVKESK. This CDR3 is CASSQISFGTQYF. The DNA of the CDR3 is TGTGCCAGCAGCCAAATTTCGTTCGGTACGCAGTATTTT.

The gene calls are TRBV6-8 and TRBJ1-5, with 7 nucleotides matching TRBD1. CDR3 size: 14 residues. From germline, CDR1 is MNHGY and CDR2 SAAAGT. V shed 7 bases, J shed 1 base, and the junction held 4 bases outside the gene matches. CDR3 in amino acids: CASTGQESNQPQHF. The CDR3 region has the DNA TGTGCCAGCACCGGACAGGAAAGCAATCAGCCCCAGCATTTT.

J is TRBJ2-3 and V is TRBV10-3; 7 nucleotides match TRBD2. There are 13 residues in the CDR3. CDR1 ENHRY and CDR2 SYGVKD come from the germline V gene. The V and J ends lost 7 bases and 2 bases, in that order; junction bases with no gene match: 3. The CDR3 nucleotides read TGTGCCATCACGGCGGGGGTCACAGATACGCAGTATTTT. This sequence encodes CAITAGVTDTQYF.

The rearrangement uses TRBV10-3 and TRBJ1-1; 7 nucleotides match TRBD1. Germline V CDR1 and CDR2: ENHRY, SYGVKD. Losses at the gene ends were 7 bases for V and 1 base for J; bases not matched to a gene: 6. The CDR3 totals 14 residues. DNA of the CDR3: TGTGCCATCAAGACAGGGCCGGGGAACACTGAAGCTTTCTTT. It specifies CAIKTGPGNTEAFF.

The chain couples TRBV20-1 to TRBJ2-5; 7 bases align to TRBD1. V trimming: 7 bases; J trimming: 2 bases; junction bases outside the gene matches: 10. Germline assignment: CDR1 DFQATT and CDR2 SNEGSKA (reference sequence). The length of the CDR3 is 14 residues. The CDR3: CSGAAPGQQETQYF. CDR3 sequence (DNA): TGCAGTGGCGCAGCCCCGGGACAGCAAGAGACCCAGTACTTC.

This chain links TRBV7-9 with TRBJ2-1; 7 nucleotides match TRBD1. The CDR3 is made up of 17 amino acids. Germline V CDR1 and CDR2: SEHNR, FQNEAQ (reference sequence). J gave up 0 bases and V 7 bases, and 12 bases lay outside the gene matches. In nucleotides, the CDR3 is TGTGCCAGCAACCAATTCAGGGGGTATGCCTCCTACAATGAGCAGTTCTTC. This translates into CASNQFRGYASYNEQFF.

The chain links TRBV20-1 to TRBJ2-1, with 7 bases matching TRBD1. The CDR3 runs 13 residues. Per germline, CDR1 DFQATT and CDR2 SNEGSKA (reference sequence). V lost 6 bases and J lost 3; bases outside the gene matches: 5. The CDR3 reads CSAQGQLYNEQFF. The CDR3 DNA reads TGCAGTGCGCAGGGACAGCTCTACAATGAGCAGTTCTTC.

In its sample, this clonotype was seen a few times. The CDR3 carries no conserved terminal phenylalanine or tryptophan, so it likely arises from a read error. J is TRBJ2-5 and V is TRBV5-1, with 9 bases matching TRBD2. Germline V CDR1 and CDR2: SGHRS, YFSETQ. Losses at the gene ends were 2 bases for V and 0 bases for J; bases not matched to a gene: 2. There are 15 residues in the CDR3. CDR3 coding DNA: TGCGCCAGCAGCTTTCTAGCGGGGTACCAAGAGACCCAGTACTTA. Translation: CASSFLAGYQETQYL.

A few counts support this clonotype. The chain uses TRBV20-1 and TRBJ1-2; D is unclear. The CDR3 has 13 amino acids. Germline V lookup: CDR1 DFQATT, CDR2 SNEGSKA (reference sequence). V lost 4 bases and J 0 bases, leaving 9 bases between the germline ends. The CDR3 DNA is TGCAGTGCTATCGCCGGAGCTAACTATGGCTACACCTTC. It yields the protein CSAIAGANYGYTF.

There are a few counts of this clonotype. The chain recombines TRBV5-1 with TRBJ2-7, with TRBD1 matching 10 bases. This CDR3 is 16 amino acids long. The germline gives CDR1 SGHRS, CDR2 YFSETQ. The V segment lost 2 bases and the J segment 2 bases; nucleotides outside the gene matches: 7. The DNA for the CDR3 is TGCGCCAGCAGCTTCGGGCCCGGGACAGGGGCCTACGAGCAGTACTTC. Translated, it gives CASSFGPGTGAYEQYF.

As DNA, the CDR3 is TGCGCCAGCAGCCCCGGAGGGTCCTATAATTCACCCCTCCACTTT. This codes for CASSPGGSYNSPLHF. The rearrangement joins TRBV5-1 to TRBJ1-6; D ambiguous. V lost 4 bases to trimming and J lost 1 base, with 9 bases between them. This CDR3 contains 15 residues. Germline CDR1 reads SGHRS; CDR2 reads YFSETQ.

This clonotype is a singleton in its sample. The V call is TRBV2, the J call TRBJ1-5; D is perhaps TRBD1 (5 bases). Trimming removed 4 bases from V and 3 bases from J, with 10 bases in between. This CDR3 is 14 amino acids long. Germline V gives CDR1 SNHLY, CDR2 FYNNEI. CDR3 nucleotides: TGTGCCAGCAGTGTTTTAGGGGCCAATCAGCCCCAGCATTTT. Encoded protein: CASSVLGANQPQHF.

The CDR3 spells CSGSGTSINSPLHF. In DNA, the CDR3 is TGCAGCGGTTCCGGGACCTCCATTAATTCACCCCTCCACTTT. This chain connects TRBV29-1 to TRBJ1-6, with D perhaps matching TRBD1 (5 bases). Per germline, CDR1 SQVTM and CDR2 ANQGSEA. Trimming shortened V by 7 bases and J by 6 bases, and 16 bases separated the two germline ends. CDR3 length equals 14 residues. Looking up the rest from reference TRBV29-1 and TRBJ1-6 gives the full variable domain: SAVISQKPSRDICQRGTSLTIQCQVDSQVTMMFWYRQQPGQSLTLIATANQGSEATYESGFVIDKFPISRPNLTFSTLTVSNMSPEDSSIYLCSGSGTSINSPLHFGNGTRLTVT.

This clonotype was counted only a few times. The genes are TRBV12-3 or TRBV12-4 and TRBJ2-3; 8 bases map to TRBD1. With V trimmed by 5 bases and J by 3 bases, 10 bases remained unmatched. The CDR3 has 16 amino acids. The DNA of the CDR3 is TGTGCCAGCAGTGCGGGGACAGGATTTTATACAGATACGCAGTATTTT. Encoded protein: CASSAGTGFYTDTQYF.

The chain links TRBV10-3 to TRBJ2-1; no definite D call. V gave up 4 bases and J gave up 0 bases, with 13 bases separating them. Per the germline V gene, CDR1 is ENHRY and CDR2 is SYGVKD. The CDR3 covers 16 residues. CDR3 nucleotide sequence: TGTGCCATCAGTGGGGTTGCCCGAAGCTCCTACAATGAGCAGTTCTTC. Amino acids: CAISGVARSSYNEQFF.

The V call is TRBV5-6, the J call TRBJ1-2; D is undetermined. In germline, CDR1 is SGHDT, CDR2 YYEEEE. V was cut by 5 bases and J by 1 base, with 18 bases left in between. The CDR3 extends over 16 amino acids. The chain's CDR3 is CASSFRHKPLNYGYTF. CDR3 bases: TGTGCCAGCAGTTTCCGCCACAAACCCCTTAACTATGGCTACACCTTC.

The V and J genes are TRBV20-1 and TRBJ2-2; D is uncertain. This CDR3 is 15 amino acids long. Looked up from germline, CDR1 is DFQATT and CDR2 is SNEGSKA (reference sequence). V shed 5 bases and J shed 2 bases, with 15 bases lying between them. For the CDR3, the DNA is TGCAGTGCTGCGTTAACTGAATTTAACACCGGGGAGCTGTTTTTT. It is translated as CSAALTEFNTGELFF.

The rearrangement links TRBV28 to TRBJ2-1; TRBD2 aligns across 7 bases. J lost 7 bases, V lost 6 bases, and 6 bases had no gene match. Germline CDR1 reads MDHEN; CDR2 reads SYDVKM. The CDR3 loop spans 13 amino acids. The CDR3 is CASSQAGLNEQFF. In DNA, the CDR3 is TGTGCCAGCAGCCAAGCGGGGCTGAATGAGCAGTTCTTC.